The 28 T cell receptor beta chains below were found in one sample sequenced in a study of cytomegalovirus exposure and HLA in healthy donors. A multiplex PCR was run with 60 Vbeta primers and 13 Jbeta primers. TCRdb's copy holds only in-frame clones and misses some; the assay was immunoSEQ multiplex PCR. The repertoire holds some 200,000 clones, roughly 80% seen once, with roughly 6.7% in the top ten. The sample taken for sequencing was PBMCs. The receptors stem from a man aged 40-55 years in good health and CMV-seropositive.

The chain is built from TRBV28 and TRBJ2-4, with TRBD1 matching 9 bases. CDR1 and CDR2 from the germline V gene are MDHEN and SYDVKM. This CDR3 comprises 20 residues. V lost 2 bases to trimming and J lost 6 bases; unmatched junction nucleotides: 20. Written as DNA, the CDR3 is TGTGCCAGCAGTTTAGTCCGTGGAGGACAGGGGAGAGGGGATGGAAACATTCAGTACTTC. It specifies CASSLVRGGQGRGDGNIQYF. Supplemented by reference TRBV28 and TRBJ2-4, the full variable domain reads DVKVTQSSRYLVKRTGEKVFLECVQDMDHENMFWYRQDPGLGLRLIYFSYDVKMKEKGDIPEGYSVSREKKERFSLILESASTNQTSMYLCASSLVRGGQGRGDGNIQYFGAGTRLSVL.

The J gene is TRBJ1-5, the V gene TRBV7-9; 10 nucleotides line up with TRBD1. The germline V gene encodes CDR1 SEHNR and CDR2 FQNEAQ (reference sequence). Germline trimming cut 1 base from V and 2 bases from J; bases unmatched to any gene: 2. The CDR3 is 16 amino acids. The CDR3 DNA is TGTGCCAGCAGCTTAGATGGGACAGGGGGCAATCAGCCCCAGCATTTT. Translating it yields CASSLDGTGGNQPQHF.

The V gene is TRBV2, the J gene TRBJ1-5, with D possibly being TRBD1 (5 bases). There are 15 residues in the CDR3. Germline lookup yields CDR1 SNHLY and CDR2 FYNNEI. V lost 7 bases, J lost 4 bases, and 17 bases lay in between. The CDR3 spells CASTGGAGGNQPQHF. CDR3 sequence (DNA): TGTGCCAGCACCGGAGGGGCCGGCGGGAATCAGCCCCAGCATTTT.

This chain joins TRBV30 and TRBJ2-7; 9 nucleotides line up with TRBD1. In germline, CDR1 is GTSNPN, CDR2 SVGIG (reference sequence). V lost 0 bases and J lost 6; bases outside the gene matches: 3. The CDR3 totals 13 residues. As DNA, the CDR3 is TGTGCCTGGAGTGTGGGACAGGGAGGCGAGCAGTACTTC. Its protein is CAWSVGQGGEQYF. Full variable domain (rest looked up from reference TRBV30 and TRBJ2-7): SQTIHQWPATLVQPVGSPLSLECTVEGTSNPNLYWYRQAAGRGLQLLFYSVGIGQISSEVPQNLSASRPQDRQFILSSKKLLLSDSGFYLCAWSVGQGGEQYFGPGTRLTVT.

The V call is TRBV11-2, the J call TRBJ2-7, with a possible D match to TRBD1 (5 bases). The CDR3 has 13 residues. V lost 3 bases and J 3 bases, leaving 9 bases between the germline ends. Germline V lookup: CDR1 SGHAT, CDR2 FQNNGV. The CDR3 DNA is TGTGCCAGCAGCTTGGAACAGGACTACGAGCAGTACTTC. Residues: CASSLEQDYEQYF.

This clone showed up just once. The rearrangement links TRBV19 to TRBJ1-5; D remains ambiguous. Trimming stripped 5 bases from V and 5 bases from J, with 10 bases between. This CDR3 spans 13 amino acids. The germline V gene has CDR1 LNHDA and CDR2 SQIVND (reference sequence). The CDR3 is CASSFGSYQPQHF. The CDR3 DNA is TGTGCCAGTAGTTTCGGGTCTTATCAGCCCCAGCATTTT.

This clone was detected only a few times. V and J are TRBV7-2 and TRBJ2-3; 11 bases agree with TRBD2. Germline V CDR1 and CDR2: SGHTA, FQGNSA. The CDR3 extends over 18 amino acids. The junction had 15 bases not matched to a gene; V was cut back by 5 bases and J by 5 bases. The CDR3, as DNA: TGTGCCAGCAGCGGAGGACTAGCGGGCATAAAAGTTCAAGATACGCAGTATTTT. Residues: CASSGGLAGIKVQDTQYF.

The genes are TRBV7-9 and TRBJ2-7; 10 positions match TRBD2. With V trimmed by 1 base and J by 1 base, 13 bases remained unmatched. This CDR3 has 19 residues. Per the germline V gene, CDR1 is SEHNR and CDR2 is FQNEAQ (reference sequence). The CDR3 DNA follows: TGTGCCAGCAGCTTAGAGGCCGGGCTAGCGGGGGATGCATCCTACGAGCAGTACTTC. This sequence encodes CASSLEAGLAGDASYEQYF. Full variable domain (rest looked up from reference TRBV7-9 and TRBJ2-7): DTGVSQNPRHKITKRGQNVTFRCDPISEHNRLYWYRQTLGQGPEFLTYFQNEAQLEKSRLLSDRFSAERPKGSFSTLEIQRTEQGDSAMYLCASSLEAGLAGDASYEQYFGPGTRLTVT.

This clone was recorded only once. This rearrangement joins TRBV18 to TRBJ1-3, with 7 bases fitting TRBD1. The CDR3 runs to 16 residues. Trimming cost V 3 bases and J 2 bases; bases outside gene matches: 7. Per germline, CDR1 KGHSH and CDR2 LQKENI. CDR3 loop: CASSPLRQGTGNTIYF. The CDR3, as DNA: TGTGCCAGCTCACCCCTTAGACAGGGCACTGGAAACACCATATATTTT.

This clone was seen only a few times. J is TRBJ2-5 and V is TRBV6-5, with D hard to call. The CDR3 runs 13 residues. Trimming took 5 bases from V and 6 from J, leaving 13 bases between them. From germline, CDR1 is MNHEY and CDR2 SVGAGI. The CDR3 reads CASSEEISKTQYF. The CDR3 nucleotides read TGTGCCAGCAGTGAGGAGATCTCGAAGACCCAGTACTTC.

J is TRBJ2-6 and V is TRBV7-3, with 13 nucleotides matching TRBD2. This CDR3 has 21 amino acids. The trim removed 1 base at V and 0 bases at J, leaving 9 bases unmatched. CDR1 is SGHTA and CDR2 is FQGTGA in the germline V gene. The CDR3 reads CASSLRRGTSGDPSGANVLTF. The CDR3 DNA sequence: TGTGCCAGCAGCTTAAGGCGAGGGACTAGCGGGGACCCCTCTGGGGCCAACGTCCTGACTTTC.

The CDR3 nucleotides read TGTGCCAGCAGTTTATGGAAGGCAGGGGGAAACACCATATATTTT. This sequence encodes CASSLWKAGGNTIYF. The genes are TRBV28 and TRBJ1-3; D may be TRBD1 (5 bases). The germline V and J ends were trimmed by 0 bases and 4 bases, with 10 bases remaining between them. Germline V gives CDR1 MDHEN, CDR2 SYDVKM. The CDR3 spans 15 residues.

The CDR3 nucleotides read TGCGCCAGCAGCCAAGGGCTGGACGGGGGGGAGACCCAGTACTTC. Translated: CASSQGLDGGETQYF. The V and J genes are TRBV4-3 and TRBJ2-5, with 7 bases fitting TRBD2. CDR3 length: 15 residues. Germline loops: CDR1 LGHNA, CDR2 YSLEER. V gave up 1 base and J gave up 5 bases; unmatched junction bases: 7.

In its sample, this clone was seen once. CDR3 in DNA: TGTGCCACTTTTTCCCGGGACACCCTAAAAGGGGCCGGGGAGCTGTTTTTT. Residues: CATFSRDTLKGAGELFF. V usage is TRBV28 and J usage is TRBJ2-2; tentatively, D is TRBD1 (6 bases). Germline V lookup: CDR1 MDHEN, CDR2 SYDVKM. The V and J ends lost 10 bases and 6 bases respectively, with 27 bases between them. CDR3 length: 17 amino acids.

The chain employs TRBV6-4 and TRBJ2-3, with D possibly matching TRBD2 (5 bases). The V end lost 6 bases, the J end lost 4 bases, and 11 bases lay between the germline ends. Germline V lookup: CDR1 MRHNA, CDR2 SNTAGT. The CDR3 has 13 residues. The CDR3 loop reads CASSPGVADTQYF. DNA of the CDR3: TGTGCCAGCAGCCCCGGGGTTGCAGATACGCAGTATTTT.

The chain links TRBV6-5 to TRBJ2-7; TRBD2 is a possible D gene (5 bases). Germline lookup yields CDR1 MNHEY and CDR2 SVGAGI. The V and J ends lost 0 bases and 2 bases respectively, with 11 bases between them. The CDR3 sequence is 15 residues long. The CDR3 loop reads CASSYSSGSTYEQYF. The CDR3 DNA follows: TGTGCCAGCAGTTACTCGAGCGGTAGCACCTACGAGCAGTACTTC.

The chain employs TRBV27 and TRBJ1-5; maybe TRBD1 (6 bases). The germline V gene encodes CDR1 MNHEY and CDR2 SMNVEV (reference sequence). V dropped 2 bases and J dropped 0 bases, with 14 bases sitting between them. The CDR3 has 17 amino acids. In DNA, the CDR3 is TGTGCCAGCAGTTTAGTGGGCCCGGACAGTAGCAATCAGCCCCAGCATTTT. This sequence encodes CASSLVGPDSSNQPQHF.

This clone was seen more than once but under ten times. Here the CDR3 reads CASSGGIPSYEQYF. DNA of the CDR3: TGTGCCTCCTCGGGTGGAATACCTTCCTACGAGCAGTACTTC. The rearrangement uses TRBV6-4 and TRBJ2-7; no reliable D call. The germline V gene encodes CDR1 MRHNA and CDR2 SNTAGT. The CDR3 runs to 14 residues. Trimming took 11 bases from V and 1 from J, leaving 18 bases between them.

The chain is built from TRBV4-3 and TRBJ2-7; TRBD1 matches at 7 bases. The CDR3 spans 16 residues. V dropped 0 bases and J dropped 1; count of bases not matched to a gene: 6. Germline assignment: CDR1 LGHNA and CDR2 YSLEER. The CDR3 sequence: CASSQEGGHGSYEQYF. CDR3 sequence (DNA): TGCGCCAGCAGCCAAGAAGGGGGCCACGGATCCTACGAGCAGTACTTC.

The gene calls are TRBV11-2 and TRBJ1-4; 9 nucleotides line up with TRBD1. CDR3 length: 15 residues. The germline V gene has CDR1 SGHAT and CDR2 FQNNGV. The V and J ends lost 4 bases and 8 bases, in that order; junction bases with no gene match: 8. CDR3 DNA: TGTGCCAGCAGCTCAATAGGACAGGGGAGCGAAAAACTGTTTTTT. Translated: CASSSIGQGSEKLFF.

The rearrangement joins TRBV7-8 to TRBJ2-7; D is unresolved. The germline CDR1 and CDR2 sequences are SGHVS and FQNEAQ. V lost 3 bases and J lost 3, with 12 bases in between. The CDR3 is 14 amino acids. The CDR3 spells CASSFRGAVYEQYF. For the CDR3, the DNA is TGTGCCAGCAGCTTCCGCGGCGCGGTCTACGAGCAGTACTTC. Filled out from reference TRBV7-8 and TRBJ2-7, the complete variable domain reads GAGVSQSPRYKVAKRGQDVALRCDPISGHVSLFWYQQALGQGPEFLTYFQNEAQLDKSGLPSDRFFAERPEGSVSTLKIQRTQQEDSAVYLCASSFRGAVYEQYFGPGTRLTVT.

The chain combines TRBV27 with TRBJ1-1; a possible D gene is TRBD1 (5 bases). V was shortened by 5 bases and J by 10 bases, with 17 bases between the two germline ends. This CDR3 is built from 13 residues. Germline CDR1 reads MNHEY; CDR2 reads SMNVEV (reference sequence). The CDR3 reads CASSGPTAYGAFF. DNA of the CDR3: TGTGCCAGCAGTGGACCGACAGCCTATGGAGCTTTCTTT.

This chain links TRBV21-1 with TRBJ2-1; TRBD2 is taken as the D call from the table, unchecked against the DNA. TRBV21-1 is noted as a pseudogene. The CDR3 sequence is 15 residues long. CDR3 DNA sequence: TGTGCCAGCAGCAAAGTAGCGGGGGTAAACAATGAGCAGTTCTTC. Translated, it gives CASSKVAGVNNEQFF.

A few counts support this clone. CDR3 protein: CASSLEGEKLFF. DNA for the CDR3: TGTGCCAGCAGCTTAGAGGGCGAAAAACTGTTTTTT. The J gene is TRBJ1-4, the V gene TRBV11-2; D gene ambiguous. V was clipped by 0 bases and J by 8 bases, with 4 bases between them. Germline V gene lookup returns CDR1 SGHAT and CDR2 FQNNGV. This CDR3 contains 12 residues.

The rearrangement links TRBV7-8 to TRBJ2-1; TRBD1 agrees at 9 bases. From germline, CDR1 is SGHVS and CDR2 FQNEAQ. The CDR3 is 16 amino acids. J gave up 4 bases and V 0 bases, and 4 bases lay outside the gene matches. The CDR3 coding sequence is TGTGCCAGCAGCTTAGCTCCCGGGACAGGGTACAATGAGCAGTTCTTC. Encoded protein: CASSLAPGTGYNEQFF.

The gene calls are TRBV4-1 and TRBJ2-1, with TRBD2 matching 8 bases. J lost 8 bases, V lost 1 base, and 10 bases had no gene match. The CDR3 has 16 amino acids. Germline CDR1 and CDR2: MGHRA and YSYEKL. The CDR3 DNA reads TGCGCCAGCAGCCAAGTTTACGGGGGGGCGTTCGATGAGCAGTTCTTC. This codes for CASSQVYGGAFDEQFF.

The chain recombines TRBV29-1 with TRBJ2-5; 7 bases align to TRBD1. Germline loops: CDR1 SQVTM, CDR2 ANQGSEA. V trimming: 1 base; J trimming: 3 bases; junction bases outside the gene matches: 2. The CDR3 is 13 amino acids. In DNA, the CDR3 is TGCAGCGTTGAAGGAGGGGGCGAAGAGACCCAGTACTTC. Translated: CSVEGGGEETQYF. Full variable domain (remainder filled in from reference TRBV29-1 and TRBJ2-5): SAVISQKPSRDICQRGTSLTIQCQVDSQVTMMFWYRQQPGQSLTLIATANQGSEATYESGFVIDKFPISRPNLTFSTLTVSNMSPEDSSIYLCSVEGGGEETQYFGPGTRLLVL.

This chain connects TRBV19 to TRBJ1-5; D possibly corresponds to TRBD1 (5 bases). Germline assignment: CDR1 LNHDA and CDR2 SQIVND (reference sequence). Trimming shortened V by 6 bases and J by 2 bases, and 17 bases separated the two germline ends. This CDR3 contains 16 residues. CDR3 coding DNA: TGTGCCAGTAGCCTAGTGGGGGGGTCGGGCAATCAGCCCCAGCATTTT. It codes for CASSLVGGSGNQPQHF.